The clone carrying this T cell receptor (beta chain) was counted a few times. The record originates from a study of blood T cell repertoires in COVID-19. Study background: PBMCs, B-cell-depleted T cells, or T cells were the source of the cDNA or gDNA that made up the material.

Repertoires were generated with immunoSEQ multiplex PCR, while TCRdb's copy carries only in-frame clones and drops some. The data show roughly 250,000 clones, around 83% seen once. This receptor was identified in a woman aged 35 to 49 who had recovered from COVID-19. The material sequenced was peripheral blood.

The CDR3 DNA sequence: TGTGCCAGCAGCTACCACCGGTGGGACAGGGCTTCCTACGAGCAGTACTTC. Its translation: CASSYHRWDRASYEQYF. V gene TRBV11-3 combines with J gene TRBJ2-7, with TRBD1 matching 9 bases. This CDR3 has 17 residues. CDR1 and CDR2 (germline): SGHNT, YENEEA. Trimming cost V 4 bases and J 1 base; bases outside gene matches: 11.